The 9 T cell receptor beta chains reported below all come from one sample, sequenced in a study of cytomegalovirus exposure and HLA in healthy donors. The PCR made use of 60 Vbeta and 13 Jbeta primers. Libraries were prepared by immunoSEQ multiplex PCR; TCRdb keeps only in-frame clonotypes and omits some of them. Of about 160,000 clones in the sample, roughly four fifths were seen once. The sequencing sample was made of PBMCs. These receptor sequences come from a woman in her thirties or forties in good health and CMV-seronegative.

The rearrangement joins TRBV7-9 to TRBJ2-7, with a possible D match to TRBD1 (6 bases). The CDR3 is made up of 13 amino acids. Germline assignment: CDR1 SEHNR and CDR2 FQNEAQ (reference sequence). V was clipped by 5 bases and J by 4 bases, with 12 bases between them. The CDR3 sequence is CASSPEGQYEQYF. The CDR3 coding sequence is TGTGCCAGCAGCCCCGAGGGACAATACGAGCAGTACTTC.

This clone has just a few counts. Here the CDR3 DNA reads TGTGCCAGCTCACCGGTCGGGACAGGGGGGAGCGACGAGCAGTACTTC. The encoded protein is CASSPVGTGGSDEQYF. The chain recombines TRBV18 with TRBJ2-7, with 11 bases matching TRBD1. CDR1 KGHSH and CDR2 LQKENI come from the germline V gene. The CDR3 contains 16 residues. V was clipped by 3 bases and J by 5 bases; unmatched bases: 9. The full variable domain, with the rest looked up from reference TRBV18 and TRBJ2-7, is NAGVMQNPRHLVRRRGQEARLRCSPMKGHSHVYWYRQLPEEGLKFMVYLQKENIIDESGMPKERFSAEFPKEGPSILRIQQVVRGDSAAYFCASSPVGTGGSDEQYFGPGTRLTVT.

This clone was seen more than once but under ten times. This rearrangement joins TRBV9 to TRBJ2-7; no clear D. The germline V and J ends were trimmed by 0 bases and 1 base, with 8 bases remaining between them. The CDR3 sequence is 14 residues long. In germline, CDR1 is SGDLS, CDR2 YYNGEE. The CDR3 DNA is TGTGCCAGCAGCGTAGGGGCGTCGTCCTACGAGCAGTACTTC. This encodes CASSVGASSYEQYF.

The chain is built from TRBV27 and TRBJ1-1; D is unclear. The CDR3 is 16 amino acids. Germline values: CDR1 MNHEY, CDR2 SMNVEV (reference sequence). Trimming removed 3 bases at V and 0 bases at J, with 14 bases between. The CDR3 DNA is TGTGCCAGCAGTTTCTATCGGGTAGAGATGAACACTGAAGCTTTCTTT. Its protein is CASSFYRVEMNTEAFF.

The J gene is TRBJ2-7, the V gene TRBV5-1; tentative D call: TRBD2 (5 bases). V was pared by 4 bases and J by 3 bases, with 17 bases between. The germline V gene has CDR1 SGHRS and CDR2 YFSETQ. This CDR3 spans 15 amino acids. The CDR3 spells CASSDPRVGFYEQYF. CDR3 nucleotides: TGCGCCAGCAGCGACCCGCGGGTGGGGTTCTACGAGCAGTACTTC.

This sequence joins TRBV27 and TRBJ1-5; D uncertain. The ends were cut back, 2 bases at V and 2 bases at J, with 7 bases in the middle. The CDR3 contains 14 residues. Germline V lookup: CDR1 MNHEY, CDR2 SMNVEV (reference sequence). The CDR3 protein is CASSLERGNQPQHF. The CDR3 nucleotides read TGTGCCAGCAGTTTAGAGAGGGGCAATCAGCCCCAGCATTTT.

The chain couples TRBV30 to TRBJ1-5; unclear D gene. The V end lost 3 bases, the J end lost 4 bases, and 10 bases lay between the germline ends. Germline CDR1 reads GTSNPN; CDR2 reads SVGIG (reference sequence). This CDR3 is 13 amino acids long. CDR3 protein: CAWRPDGNQPQHF. CDR3 coding DNA: TGTGCCTGGAGACCTGACGGGAATCAGCCCCAGCATTTT. The variable domain in full, completed from reference TRBV30 and TRBJ1-5, reads SQTIHQWPATLVQPVGSPLSLECTVEGTSNPNLYWYRQAAGRGLQLLFYSVGIGQISSEVPQNLSASRPQDRQFILSSKKLLLSDSGFYLCAWRPDGNQPQHFGDGTRLSIL.

The CDR3 DNA sequence: TGTGCCACCAGCAGAGGCTTTGAGACTAGGGGCCGAGAGACCCAGTACTTC. Translating gives CATSRGFETRGRETQYF. The rearrangement uses TRBV15 and TRBJ2-5, with a weak D call TRBD2 (6 bases). Germline V gives CDR1 LNHNV, CDR2 YYDKDF (reference sequence). CDR3 size: 17 residues. Trimming removed 1 base from V and 4 bases from J, with 19 bases in between.

The table lists this clone with a few counts. The chain is built from TRBV6-5 and TRBJ2-5, with 9 nucleotides matching TRBD1. V gave up 5 bases and J gave up 5 bases; unmatched junction bases: 6. Germline V gene lookup returns CDR1 MNHEY and CDR2 SVGAGI. The CDR3 spans 14 residues. As DNA, the CDR3 is TGTGCCAGCAGTCCGGGACAGGGTTACGAGACCCAGTACTTC. Its protein product is CASSPGQGYETQYF.